This T cell receptor beta chain was found in a study of blood T cells in healthy people across ages. Findings of the study overall: More naive CD4+ cells and higher diversity were found in long-lived than in aged donors. Strongly correlated with naive T cell percentage was TCR beta diversity.

A sample-barcoded 5' primer and a J-beta primer mix were used in a second PCR of roughly 7 to 11 cycles. TCRdb independently ran MiXCR on the 5' RACE reads; one entry per CDR3 protein. This repertoire shows about 1.4 million distinct CDR3 sequences, roughly 60% found once; its top ten account for more than 6%. The draw of peripheral blood yielded ten milliliters from each donor. Details on this clonotype: Antigen specificity is unknown.

The TCR was taken from a man aged 18-30 years in good health. Input material: blood.

CDR3 in DNA: TGTGCCAGCAGTAAATGGAGTTCCTCCTACGAGCAGTACTTC. Residues: CASSKWSSSYEQYF. The chain is built from TRBV12-3 or TRBV12-4 and TRBJ2-7; D not resolved. The CDR3 extends over 14 amino acids. Trimming cost V 5 bases and J 0 bases, with 11 bases left between them.